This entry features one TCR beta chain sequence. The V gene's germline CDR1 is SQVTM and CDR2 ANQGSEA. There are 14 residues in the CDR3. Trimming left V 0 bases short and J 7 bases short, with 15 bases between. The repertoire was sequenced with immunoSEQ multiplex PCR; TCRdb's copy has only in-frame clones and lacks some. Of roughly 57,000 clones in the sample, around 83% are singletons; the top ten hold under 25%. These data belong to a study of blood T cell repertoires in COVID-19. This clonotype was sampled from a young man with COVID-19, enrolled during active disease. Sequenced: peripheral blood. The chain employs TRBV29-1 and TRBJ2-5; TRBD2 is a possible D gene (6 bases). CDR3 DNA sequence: TGCAGCGTTGAAGATCGGAGGCAGGGAGGGACCCAGTACTTC. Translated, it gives CSVEDRRQGGTQYF.